What follows is one T cell receptor beta chain and its context. This clonotype has ten or more counts. The antigen it binds to is not known. The sample holds no much larger clone one base away, and base qualities are not on file. The data derive from a study of glioma-infiltrating T cells (dated by TCRdb to about 2016). Context from the whole study: Sequencing of TCR alpha- and beta-chain repertoires was performed on glioma tissue, on non-neoplastic brain tissue, and on matched peripheral blood mononuclear cells. To measure divergence between tissue and blood T-cell populations, each tissue-infiltrating repertoire was compared with the peripheral blood repertoire of the same patient. Three low-grade glioma patients, roughly 8 primary glioblastoma patients and three non-glioma patients contributing non-neoplastic brain tissue were included in the paired cohort.

Spanning cysteine to phenylalanine, the CDR3 consists of 15 amino acids. Only the CDR3 part of the read is kept: 45 bases, read in frame from the first base. Trimming costs V 4 bases and J 2 bases, and their ends lie 14 bases apart. CDR1 and CDR2, per the germline V gene, are SGHAT and FQNNGV. TCR alpha and beta CDR3 regions were amplified with the iRepertoire nested amplicon-rescue multiplex PCR (arm-PCR) platform from RNA. The input for one-step reverse transcription and amplification was about 85-400 ng of either tissue mRNA or PBMC total RNA. Following bead purification, Illumina adapters were added by a secondary multiplex PCR, and libraries between 200 and 400 bp were gel-purified. Internal 6-nucleotide barcodes were carried by the libraries and were used for demultiplexing. Libraries were sequenced on an Illumina MiSeq with 2x220 or 2x250 nucleotide paired-end reads. As for the authors' bioinformatics: FLASH 1.2.11 was used to merge paired reads, and BWA-MEM then aligned the reads to the GRCh37 human genome before TRA and TRB reads were extracted. V and J assignment used an IMGT-derived reference of cassette sequences and CDR3 motifs that included pseudogenes. Reads were translated in three frames, and productive CDR3s were defined as those with a C...FGXG motif and no stop codons. Clonotypes were defined as unique combinations of V-J cassette pair and CDR3 amino acid sequence. Filtering of reads was based on Hamming distance, with the threshold set by the sequence error rate of each sample in mapped regions. Clones were called with MiXCR by TCRdb after fastp trimmed the public reads at Q25, and only in-frame beta chains were retained. Every distinct CDR3 protein forms one entry, paired with its most common genes and DNA. What appears here as the V and J calls and clone size reflects TCRdb's work, not the paper's. For this sample the table gives 35,000 to 45,000 distinct CDR3 sequences, of which 20% to 25% were detected only once. The ten largest make up around 6.7% of the sample.

Results the study describes overall, beyond this receptor: Small numbers underpinned the group comparisons: about 8 glioblastoma patients, three low-grade glioma patients and three non-neoplastic patients. Only a very small number of CDR3 sequences turned up in both tissue and blood, a result put down to high CDR3 diversity combined with limited sampling. VJ-independent divergence between tissue and blood was lower than expected in non-neoplastic patients but higher than expected in all gliomas, particularly low-grade gliomas.

This chain joins TRBV11-2 to TRBJ1-2; the D region possibly corresponds to TRBD1 (6 bases align). This TCR derives from a human donor with low-grade glioma or glioblastoma, undergoing nonglioma brain surgery, or in good health (not recorded which). The sequencing input was glioma tissue, nonneoplastic brain tissue, or PBMCs (not recorded which). The DNA sequence is TGTGCCAGCAGCTCTCCAGCACAGGGAAACTATGGCTACACCTTC. It is translated as CASSSPAQGNYGYTF.